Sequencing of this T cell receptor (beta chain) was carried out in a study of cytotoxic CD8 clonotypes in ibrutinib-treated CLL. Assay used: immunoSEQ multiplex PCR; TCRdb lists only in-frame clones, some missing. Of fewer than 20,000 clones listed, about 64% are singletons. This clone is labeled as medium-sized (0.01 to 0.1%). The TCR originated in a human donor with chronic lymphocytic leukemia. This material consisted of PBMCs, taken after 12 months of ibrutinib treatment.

This CDR3 reads CASSLNTGQEPGNTIYF. DNA for the CDR3: TGCGCCAGCAGCTTGAACACGGGACAGGAGCCTGGAAACACCATATATTTT. V usage is TRBV5-1 and J usage is TRBJ1-3; 8 bases agree with TRBD1. CDR1 SGHRS and CDR2 YFSETQ come from the germline V gene. The CDR3 runs 17 residues. Trimming removed 1 base from V and 2 bases from J; junction bases left unmatched: 8.